The rows below give T cell receptor beta chains drawn from one sample of a study of T cell clonotyping in hematopoietic cell transplantation. Only in-frame clones appear in the TCRdb table, and some are missing; sequencing was by immunoSEQ multiplex PCR. The table has some 11,000 clones, about nine tenths seen once. The sample was PBMCs, taken 180 days after allogeneic stem cell transplant. These receptor sequences come from a male patient between 60 and 69 years old who had an allogeneic stem cell transplant from an unrelated donor, so the T cells may come from the graft donor. Some clones in this sample may be carry-over from other donors' samples. Both conserved end residues are part of each CDR3. The D gene is left open where the match is weak. Some rows have no size entry. The others give once, few or many, or a class for an expanded clone.

>-|TRBV4-1|once|TRBJ1-1
CASSQPRRGNTEAFF
TGCGCCAGCAGCCAGCCACGCCGGGGGAACACTGAAGCTTTCTTT
>TRBD2|TRBV9|-|TRBJ2-5
CASSVGLAGAETQYF
TGTGCCAGCAGCGTCGGACTAGCGGGTGCAGAGACCCAGTACTTC
>-|TRBV5-4|-|TRBJ1-2
CASSGGSPQYGYTF
TGTGCCAGCAGCGGGGGGTCCCCACAATATGGCTACACCTTC
>-|TRBV19|-|TRBJ2-7
CASSARFSYEQYF
TGTGCCAGTAGTGCCAGGTTTTCCTACGAGCAGTACTTC
>-|TRBV4-1|once|TRBJ1-2
CASSQAGSGANYGYTF
TGCGCCAGCAGCCAAGCAGGTTCGGGCGCCAACTATGGCTACACCTTC
>-|TRBV7-2|once|TRBJ1-2
CASSPRTAYGYTF
TGTGCCAGCAGCCCCAGGACAGCTTATGGCTACACCTTC
>-|TRBV5-1|-|TRBJ1-5
CASSWEGLGNQPQHF
TGCGCCAGCAGCTGGGAGGGGCTGGGCAATCAGCCCCAGCATTTT
>TRBD1|TRBV5-6|-|TRBJ1-2
CASSKDRVYGYTF
TGTGCCAGCAGTAAAGACAGGGTCTATGGCTACACCTTC
>TRBD1|TRBV29-1|-|TRBJ2-3
CSFDRGGTDTQYF
TGCAGCTTTGACAGGGGTGGCACAGATACGCAGTATTTT
>-|TRBV5-1|large|TRBJ2-7
CASSLQRHYEQYF
TGCGCCAGCAGCTTACAAAGACACTACGAGCAGTACTTC
>-|TRBV4-3|few|TRBJ2-3
CASSQDWGGRDTQYF
TGCGCCAGCAGCCAAGATTGGGGGGGCCGGGATACGCAGTATTTT
>-|TRBV5-6|-|TRBJ2-7
CASSLALAVTYEQYF
TGTGCCAGCAGCTTGGCGTTAGCAGTAACCTACGAGCAGTACTTC
>-|TRBV9|-|TRBJ1-2
CASSVGHLSEYGYTF
TGTGCCAGCAGCGTAGGACACCTATCTGAATATGGCTACACCTTC
>-|TRBV4-1|-|TRBJ2-7
CASSQEPGHSSYEQYF
TGCGCCAGCAGCCAAGAACCGGGACACTCCTCCTACGAGCAGTACTTC
>TRBD2|TRBV7-9|-|TRBJ2-2
CASSLSPLAGAGTGELFF
TGTGCCAGCAGCTTAAGTCCCCTAGCGGGGGCTGGCACCGGGGAGCTGTTTTTT
>TRBD1|TRBV27|-|TRBJ1-2
CASSLYEGAPDGYTF
TGTGCCAGCAGTTTATATGAGGGGGCGCCTGATGGCTACACCTTC
>TRBD1|TRBV29-1|-|TRBJ1-2
CSVVQTGTYGYTF
TGCAGCGTTGTCCAGACAGGGACCTATGGCTACACCTTC
>-|TRBV5-1|-|TRBJ1-2
CASSFSGGPSDGYTF
TGCGCCAGCAGCTTTTCGGGGGGGCCGAGCGATGGCTACACCTTC
>TRBD1|TRBV10-3|once|TRBJ2-1
CAISERGTGDYNEQFF
TGTGCCATCAGTGAGAGGGGGACAGGAGACTACAATGAGCAGTTCTTC
>-|TRBV5-1|-|TRBJ1-2
CASSRGQDYGYTF
TGCGCCAGCAGCCGGGGACAAGACTATGGCTACACCTTC
>-|TRBV27|-|TRBJ2-1
CASSFRIRGSDNEQFF
TGTGCCAGCAGTTTCAGGATCCGGGGGTCCGACAATGAGCAGTTCTTC
>-|TRBV29-1|-|TRBJ2-1
CSGGTGVGINEQFF
TGCAGCGGAGGAACGGGGGTGGGAATTAATGAGCAGTTCTTC
>-|TRBV7-9|-|TRBJ1-1
CASSLGFSTEAFF
TGTGCCAGCAGCTTAGGGTTTAGCACTGAAGCTTTCTTT
>TRBD1|TRBV5-8|-|TRBJ2-2
CASSLDQGDTGELFF
TGTGCCAGCAGCTTGGACCAGGGGGACACCGGGGAGCTGTTTTTT
>TRBD1|TRBV6-6|-|TRBJ1-1
CASSYRTGGTEAFF
TGTGCCAGCAGTTACAGGACAGGGGGCACTGAAGCTTTCTTT
>TRBD1|TRBV7-6|once|TRBJ2-7
CASSLGGQGVYEQYF
TGTGCCAGCAGCTTAGGGGGACAGGGGGTCTACGAGCAGTACTTC
>-|TRBV7-2|once|TRBJ2-5
CASSLLRDTQETQYF
TGTGCCAGCAGCTTACTCCGGGACACTCAAGAGACCCAGTACTTC
>-|TRBV7-2|-|TRBJ1-5
CASSLAAGGRQPQHF
TGTGCCAGCAGCTTAGCTGCGGGGGGCAGGCAGCCCCAGCATTTT
>TRBD1|TRBV19|-|TRBJ1-6
CASRTGTGNSPLHF
TGTGCCAGTAGAACCGGGACAGGGAATTCACCCCTCCACTTT
>-|TRBV5-1|-|TRBJ2-7
CASRLEGDSYEQYF
TGCGCCAGCAGACTAGAGGGGGATTCCTACGAGCAGTACTTC
>TRBD1|TRBV2|-|TRBJ1-2
CASSPSQGTGYTF
TGTGCCAGCAGCCCCTCACAGGGGACAGGCTACACCTTC
>-|TRBV4-1|-|TRBJ2-1
CASRQNPSSYNEQFF
TGCGCCAGCAGGCAAAACCCTAGCTCCTACAATGAGCAGTTCTTC
>-|TRBV4-3|-|TRBJ1-1
CASSQERVGVNTEAFF
TGCGCCAGCAGCCAAGAGAGGGTTGGTGTGAACACTGAAGCTTTCTTT
>TRBD1|TRBV5-4|few|TRBJ1-2
CASSLRSGGTYGYTF
TGTGCCAGCAGCTTGAGGTCAGGGGGCACCTATGGCTACACCTTC
>-|TRBV7-2|-|TRBJ2-7
CASSPLGLPLDEQYF
TGTGCCAGCAGCCCCCTGGGACTGCCTTTGGACGAGCAGTACTTC
>TRBD1|TRBV19|-|TRBJ2-1
CASSLRTGLYNEQFF
TGTGCCAGTAGTTTACGGACAGGGTTATACAATGAGCAGTTCTTC
>TRBD2|TRBV19|-|TRBJ2-1
CASSVTSYLNNEQFF
TGTGCCAGTAGTGTGACTAGCTACCTTAACAATGAGCAGTTCTTC
>-|TRBV21-1|-|TRBJ2-2
CASSNRLGQGAAGELFF
TGTGCCAGCAGCAATCGCCTCGGACAGGGGGCGGCCGGGGAGCTGTTTTTT
>-|TRBV9|-|TRBJ2-1
CASSVDSRGEQFF
TGTGCCAGCAGCGTAGACTCCAGAGGCGAGCAGTTCTTC
>TRBD2|TRBV4-1|-|TRBJ2-7
CASSQVLRLTGLAGLHEQYF
TGCGCCAGCAGCCAAGTTTTAAGATTGACAGGACTAGCGGGACTCCACGAGCAGTACTTC
>-|TRBV4-1|few|TRBJ1-2
CASSQDKGKYGYTF
TGCGCCAGCAGCCAAGATAAGGGGAAGTACGGCTACACCTTC
>-|TRBV14|-|TRBJ2-1
CASTRGPYNEQFF
TGTGCCAGCACCCGGGGCCCCTACAATGAGCAGTTCTTC
>TRBD1|TRBV7-9|-|TRBJ1-2
CASIQGDRVGGYTF
TGTGCCAGCATCCAAGGCGACAGGGTAGGAGGCTACACCTTC
>-|TRBV6-1|-|TRBJ2-7
CARRTRRYEQYF
TGTGCCAGAAGGACACGTCGCTACGAGCAGTACTTC
>-|TRBV5-1|-|TRBJ2-4
CASSDSPPGVGIQYF
TGCGCCAGCAGCGACTCCCCCCCAGGTGTCGGCATTCAGTACTTC
>-|TRBV9|-|TRBJ1-1
CASSVGWGNTEAFF
TGTGCCAGCAGCGTCGGGTGGGGGAACACTGAAGCTTTCTTT
>-|TRBV6-1|-|TRBJ2-5
CASSELGEWETQYF
TGTGCCAGCAGTGAACTCGGGGAATGGGAGACCCAGTACTTC
>-|TRBV10-3|-|TRBJ2-3
CAISESRNTDTQYF
TGTGCCATCAGTGAGTCTAGGAACACAGATACGCAGTATTTT
>-|TRBV11-1|-|TRBJ1-1
CASSRIQGRGTEAFF
TGTGCCAGCAGCCGAATTCAGGGGAGAGGAACTGAAGCTTTCTTT
>-|TRBV27|-|TRBJ2-6
CASSLISGANVLTF
TGTGCCAGCAGTTTAATCTCTGGGGCCAACGTCCTGACTTTC
>-|TRBV2|few|TRBJ2-4
CASSGIAEENIQYF
TGTGCCAGCAGTGGAATAGCGGAGGAAAACATTCAGTACTTC
>TRBD1|TRBV25-1|few|TRBJ1-3
CASRPGQGRNTIYF
TGTGCCAGCAGACCGGGACAGGGGAGAAACACCATATATTTT
>TRBD1|TRBV6-5|-|TRBJ2-7
CASREQGTYEQYF
TGTGCCAGCAGGGAACAGGGGACCTACGAGCAGTACTTC
>-|TRBV5-6|-|TRBJ2-1
CASSLILGSGGNEQFF
TGTGCCAGCAGCTTGATCCTAGGCTCCGGAGGGAATGAGCAGTTCTTC
>-|TRBV27|-|TRBJ1-5
CASRLGANQPQHF
TGTGCCAGCAGGCTGGGGGCCAATCAGCCCCAGCATTTT
>-|TRBV5-6|-|TRBJ1-5
CASSRMGAIANQPQHF
TGTGCCAGCAGCCGAATGGGGGCTATCGCTAATCAGCCCCAGCATTTT
>TRBD1|TRBV6-5|-|TRBJ2-5
CASSWGRGETQYF
TGTGCCAGCAGTTGGGGCAGGGGGGAGACCCAGTACTTC
>-|TRBV15|-|TRBJ2-3
CATTGPISSTDTQYF
TGTGCCACCACGGGACCGATTTCTAGCACAGATACGCAGTATTTT
>-|TRBV7-2|once|TRBJ1-3
CASSLIGPGLSGNTIYF
TGTGCCAGCAGCTTAATCGGGCCGGGCCTCTCTGGAAACACCATATATTTT